The 30 T cell receptor beta chains reported below all come from one sample, sequenced in a study of cytomegalovirus exposure and HLA in healthy donors. PCR employed 60 Vbeta and 13 Jbeta primers. Measured with immunoSEQ multiplex PCR; TCRdb has only the in-frame clones, and not every one. The profile shows about 68,000 clones, 75% to 85% of them singletons. Sequencing input: PBMCs. The source of these receptors is a human donor in good health.

This clone was recorded a few times. As DNA, the CDR3 is TGTGCCAGCAGCGTATTCGGAGATGCCGCAGATGAAAAACTGTTTTTT. Protein: CASSVFGDAADEKLFF. This chain links TRBV9 with TRBJ1-4; no clear D gene. V lost 1 base and J 6 bases, leaving 16 bases between the germline ends. Germline assignment: CDR1 SGDLS and CDR2 YYNGEE. The CDR3 is 16 amino acids.

The chain is built from TRBV5-1 and TRBJ2-3, with 7 bases matching TRBD2. The CDR3 covers 14 residues. The germline V gene encodes CDR1 SGHRS and CDR2 YFSETQ. The junction had 10 bases not matched to a gene; V was cut back by 0 bases and J by 12 bases. CDR3 region: CASSLDTFSGLQYF. Written as DNA, the CDR3 is TGCGCCAGCAGCTTGGACACCTTTAGCGGGCTACAGTATTTT.

The genes are TRBV7-9 and TRBJ2-7; D may be TRBD2 (5 bases). There are 14 residues in the CDR3. The germline V gene has CDR1 SEHNR and CDR2 FQNEAQ (reference sequence). The V end was cut by 1 base, the J end by 3 bases, with 10 bases between. In DNA form, the CDR3 reads TGTGCCAGCAGCTTAGAGCGAGCGGTCTACGAGCAGTACTTC. Protein: CASSLERAVYEQYF.

The chain has TRBV29-1 and TRBJ1-4; no reliable D call. Trimming shortened V by 4 bases and J by 7 bases, and 10 bases separated the two germline ends. The CDR3 sequence is 12 residues long. Germline CDR1 and CDR2: SQVTM and ANQGSEA. CDR3 sequence: CSVAENGEKLFF. CDR3 sequence (DNA): TGCAGCGTTGCAGAAAACGGTGAAAAACTGTTTTTT.

The chain joins TRBV5-6 to TRBJ2-1; D might be TRBD1 (6 bases). Germline V gene lookup returns CDR1 SGHDT and CDR2 YYEEEE. This CDR3 has 14 amino acids. Trimming removed 0 bases from V and 4 bases from J, with 8 bases in between. The DNA of the CDR3 is TGTGCCAGCAGCTTGGGGGGGCCATACAATGAGCAGTTCTTC. Its protein product is CASSLGGPYNEQFF. Drawing the rest from reference TRBV5-6 and TRBJ2-1, the complete variable domain is DAGVTQSPTHLIKTRGQQVTLRCSPKSGHDTVSWYQQALGQGPQFIFQYYEEEERQRGNFPDRFSGHQFPNYSSELNVNALLLGDSALYLCASSLGGPYNEQFFGPGTRLTVL.

The chain uses TRBV18 and TRBJ2-5, with D hard to call. This CDR3 is built from 14 residues. V shed 3 bases and J shed 5 bases, with 13 bases lying between them. From germline, CDR1 is KGHSH and CDR2 LQKENI. DNA for the CDR3: TGTGCCAGCTCACCGGGTGACGCGGAGGAGACCCAGTACTTC. Protein sequence: CASSPGDAEETQYF.

This clone was detected only a few times. The chain has TRBV30 and TRBJ2-7; 11 bases agree with TRBD2. This CDR3 has 14 amino acids. In germline, CDR1 is GTSNPN, CDR2 SVGIG (reference sequence). The trim removed 4 bases at V and 3 bases at J, leaving 5 bases unmatched. In nucleotides, the CDR3 is TGTGCCTGGATGACCGGGACTAGCGGCTACGAGCAGTACTTC. It yields the protein CAWMTGTSGYEQYF. Looking up the rest from reference TRBV30 and TRBJ2-7 gives the full variable domain: SQTIHQWPATLVQPVGSPLSLECTVEGTSNPNLYWYRQAAGRGLQLLFYSVGIGQISSEVPQNLSASRPQDRQFILSSKKLLLSDSGFYLCAWMTGTSGYEQYFGPGTRLTVT.

The chain joins TRBV5-4 to TRBJ2-1, with TRBD1 matching 9 bases. This CDR3 spans 14 amino acids. Trimming removed 4 bases from V and 8 bases from J; junction bases left unmatched: 7. Germline V lookup: CDR1 SGHNT, CDR2 YYREEE (reference sequence). The CDR3 DNA reads TGTGCCAGCAGCGAAGGACAGGGGCGCGATGAGCAGTTCTTC. It specifies CASSEGQGRDEQFF.

This clone was observed a handful of times. V and J are TRBV19 and TRBJ2-5; D perhaps matches TRBD1 (5 bases). Trimming stripped 6 bases from V and 5 bases from J, with 16 bases between. Germline lookup yields CDR1 LNHDA and CDR2 SQIVND (reference sequence). The CDR3 is made up of 14 amino acids. CDR3 coding DNA: TGTGCCAGTAGCATGGGGCGGTCCGGGGAGACCCAGTACTTC. As protein: CASSMGRSGETQYF.

The DNA of the CDR3 is TGTGCCAGCAGTCCCCTGGCGGGGGGTAAACAAGAGACCCAGTACTTC. It specifies CASSPLAGGKQETQYF. The chain carries TRBV13 and TRBJ2-5, with 8 bases that match TRBD2. The J segment lost 2 bases and the V segment lost 6 bases, leaving 11 bases of the junction unmatched. From germline, CDR1 is PRHDT and CDR2 FYEKMQ (reference sequence). The CDR3 runs 16 residues.

This chain uses TRBV5-6 with TRBJ1-4; TRBD1 agrees at 7 bases. This CDR3 is 15 amino acids long. In germline, CDR1 is SGHDT, CDR2 YYEEEE. Trimming cost V 2 bases and J 3 bases; bases outside gene matches: 4. The CDR3 DNA follows: TGTGCCAGCAGCTTCGCAGGGGGACCTAATGAAAAACTGTTTTTT. It encodes CASSFAGGPNEKLFF.

J is TRBJ1-2 and V is TRBV9; D remains unclear. Trimming stripped 3 bases from V and 5 bases from J, with 8 bases between. In germline, CDR1 is SGDLS, CDR2 YYNGEE. The CDR3 loop spans 12 amino acids. CDR3 in amino acids: CASSGGGYGYTF. CDR3 DNA sequence: TGTGCCAGCAGCGGTGGAGGATATGGCTACACCTTC. The whole variable domain, remainder taken from reference TRBV9 and TRBJ1-2, is DSGVTQTPKHLITATGQRVTLRCSPRSGDLSVYWYQQSLDQGLQFLIQYYNGEERAKGNILERFSAQQFPDLHSELNLSSLELGDSALYFCASSGGGYGYTFGSGTRLTVV.

This sequence joins TRBV5-6 and TRBJ2-7, with 9 positions matching TRBD1. The germline gives CDR1 SGHDT, CDR2 YYEEEE. The CDR3 runs to 13 residues. V gave up 5 bases and J gave up 4 bases; unmatched junction bases: 4. DNA of the CDR3: TGTGCCAGCAGGGGACAGGGCCGATACGAGCAGTACTTC. Translating gives CASRGQGRYEQYF.

The chain has TRBV30 and TRBJ2-7, with TRBD1 identical over 8 bases. The CDR3 contains 18 residues. CDR1 and CDR2 from the germline V gene are GTSNPN and SVGIG (reference sequence). V lost 0 bases and J lost 2; bases outside the gene matches: 15. CDR3 amino acids: CAWSVSPRTGNIAYEQYF. The CDR3 DNA follows: TGTGCCTGGAGTGTAAGTCCCCGGACAGGGAATATTGCCTACGAGCAGTACTTC.

The chain carries TRBV11-2 and TRBJ1-1; no clear D gene. V was pared by 1 base and J by 4 bases, with 7 bases between. Germline loops: CDR1 SGHAT, CDR2 FQNNGV. The CDR3 has 13 residues. CDR3 nucleotide sequence: TGTGCCAGCAGCTTAGCCAGAACCACTGAAGCTTTCTTT. Amino acid sequence: CASSLARTTEAFF.

The CDR3 loop is CATRTGDLAYEQYF. Here the CDR3 DNA reads TGTGCCACCCGAACGGGGGATCTTGCCTACGAGCAGTACTTC. This chain links TRBV6-5 with TRBJ2-7; perhaps TRBD2 as D (6 bases). Germline lookup yields CDR1 MNHEY and CDR2 SVGAGI. The CDR3 is 14 amino acids. The V end was cut by 10 bases, the J end by 2 bases, with 18 bases between.

The chain employs TRBV9 and TRBJ1-1, with 11 nucleotides matching TRBD1. The CDR3 is 15 residues long. Germline V lookup: CDR1 SGDLS, CDR2 YYNGEE. V lost 6 bases and J lost 2; bases outside the gene matches: 6. CDR3 residues: CASTRTGGANTEAFF. In DNA, the CDR3 is TGTGCCAGCACGAGGACAGGGGGCGCCAACACTGAAGCTTTCTTT.

The V gene is TRBV14, the J gene TRBJ1-6, with TRBD1 matching 11 bases. Germline V gene sequence: CDR1 SGHDN, CDR2 FVKESK. The CDR3 contains 15 residues. Trimming cost V 8 bases and J 7 bases; bases outside gene matches: 7. CDR3 in amino acids: CASCQGQGGNSPLHF. In DNA, the CDR3 is TGTGCCAGCTGTCAGGGACAGGGGGGAAATTCACCCCTCCACTTT.

The chain couples TRBV9 to TRBJ2-5; TRBD2 matches at 11 bases. This CDR3 region has 15 residues. Germline assignment: CDR1 SGDLS and CDR2 YYNGEE. Trimming cost V 0 bases and J 5 bases; bases outside gene matches: 3. The CDR3 loop reads CASSVVAGGQETQYF. Written as DNA, the CDR3 is TGTGCCAGCAGCGTAGTAGCGGGGGGGCAGGAGACCCAGTACTTC.

The chain joins TRBV18 to TRBJ1-1; 7 bases are a match to TRBD1. Germline values: CDR1 KGHSH, CDR2 LQKENI. This CDR3 region has 14 residues. V trimming: 5 bases; J trimming: 0 bases; junction bases outside the gene matches: 3. In nucleotides, the CDR3 is TGTGCCAGCTCAAGGGACAGTATGAACACTGAAGCTTTCTTT. Protein sequence: CASSRDSMNTEAFF.

In the case of this clone: The junction departs from the called germline gene at one end, perhaps through a read error. As DNA, the CDR3 is TGTGCCAGCAGATTAGACAGGGTCGAGACCCAGTACTTC. Its translation is CASRLDRVETQYF. The rearrangement joins TRBV7-9 to TRBJ2-5; 7 nucleotides agree with TRBD1. Germline CDR1 SEHNR, CDR2 FQNEAQ (reference sequence). The CDR3 covers 13 residues.

The chain links TRBV5-4 to TRBJ2-3; TRBD2 aligns across 11 bases. Germline V gives CDR1 SGHNT, CDR2 YYREEE (reference sequence). The CDR3 is 16 amino acids. V shed 4 bases, J shed 2 bases, and the junction held 6 bases outside the gene matches. In nucleotides, the CDR3 is TGTGCCAGCAGCCCCGTAGCGGGGGGGACCACAGATACGCAGTATTTT. Its protein is CASSPVAGGTTDTQYF.

This clone has just a few counts. This chain uses TRBV9 with TRBJ2-6; 8 nucleotides match TRBD1. Germline CDR1 and CDR2: SGDLS and YYNGEE. The CDR3 extends over 17 amino acids. V lost 3 bases to trimming and J lost 0 bases; unmatched junction nucleotides: 5. The CDR3 sequence is CASSAQGGLSGANVLTF. The CDR3 DNA sequence: TGTGCCAGCAGCGCACAGGGGGGCCTCTCTGGGGCCAACGTCCTGACTTTC.

The table lists this clone with a few counts. The rearrangement uses TRBV20-1 and TRBJ1-1; D gene ambiguous. V gave up 4 bases and J gave up 9 bases, with 12 bases separating them. The CDR3 consists of 11 residues. Germline CDR1 and CDR2: DFQATT and SNEGSKA (reference sequence). CDR3: CSATTSAKAFF. In nucleotides, the CDR3 is TGCAGTGCTACAACTTCCGCCAAAGCTTTCTTT.

The chain joins TRBV4-2 to TRBJ2-7; 9 nucleotides match TRBD2. Germline V gives CDR1 LGHNA, CDR2 YNFKEQ. The CDR3 is 16 residues long. Trimming cost V 6 bases and J 0 bases; bases outside gene matches: 9. The CDR3 protein is CASSAQSGGSSYEQYF. The CDR3 nucleotides are TGTGCCAGCAGTGCACAGAGCGGGGGGAGCTCCTACGAGCAGTACTTC.

The V gene is TRBV5-4, the J gene TRBJ2-5, with 12 nucleotides matching TRBD2. In germline, CDR1 is SGHNT, CDR2 YYREEE (reference sequence). This CDR3 contains 16 residues. V dropped 4 bases and J dropped 2; count of bases not matched to a gene: 6. The CDR3 loop is CASSKGLAGRQETQYF. DNA of the CDR3: TGTGCCAGCAGCAAAGGACTAGCGGGGAGACAAGAGACCCAGTACTTC.

The chain carries TRBV9 and TRBJ1-4; weak D call: TRBD1 (5 bases). CDR1 SGDLS and CDR2 YYNGEE come from the germline V gene. This CDR3 contains 14 residues. Trimming cost V 3 bases and J 5 bases, with 11 bases left between them. As DNA, the CDR3 is TGTGCCAGCAGCGCGGGGGGAACAAATGAAAAACTGTTTTTT. Residues: CASSAGGTNEKLFF. The variable domain in full, completed from reference TRBV9 and TRBJ1-4, reads DSGVTQTPKHLITATGQRVTLRCSPRSGDLSVYWYQQSLDQGLQFLIQYYNGEERAKGNILERFSAQQFPDLHSELNLSSLELGDSALYFCASSAGGTNEKLFFGSGTQLSVL.

The V gene is TRBV16, the J gene TRBJ1-2; D perhaps matches TRBD1 (6 bases). CDR3 size: 14 residues. V was shortened by 1 base and J by 8 bases, with 14 bases between the two germline ends. The V gene's germline CDR1 is KGHSY and CDR2 FQNENV. The CDR3 spells CASSQWDGGRGYTF. CDR3 nucleotide sequence: TGTGCCAGCAGCCAATGGGATGGGGGCAGGGGCTACACCTTC.

The chain carries TRBV28 and TRBJ2-3, with 8 bases that match TRBD2. Germline V CDR1 and CDR2: MDHEN, SYDVKM. After removal of 5 bases from V and 7 bases from J, the junction contained 8 bases not matched to a gene. This CDR3 contains 14 residues. The CDR3 region is CASSPGGIGYTQYF. CDR3 bases: TGTGCCAGCAGTCCGGGGGGGATTGGTTATACGCAGTATTTT.

V and J are TRBV28 and TRBJ2-7; 7 nucleotides match TRBD2. V shed 8 bases, J shed 3 bases, and the junction held 7 bases outside the gene matches. This CDR3 has 13 residues. CDR1 is MDHEN and CDR2 is SYDVKM in the germline V gene. The CDR3 nucleotides are TGTGCCAGCTGTGGGGGGGTACTCTACGAGCAGTACTTC. Translated: CASCGGVLYEQYF.